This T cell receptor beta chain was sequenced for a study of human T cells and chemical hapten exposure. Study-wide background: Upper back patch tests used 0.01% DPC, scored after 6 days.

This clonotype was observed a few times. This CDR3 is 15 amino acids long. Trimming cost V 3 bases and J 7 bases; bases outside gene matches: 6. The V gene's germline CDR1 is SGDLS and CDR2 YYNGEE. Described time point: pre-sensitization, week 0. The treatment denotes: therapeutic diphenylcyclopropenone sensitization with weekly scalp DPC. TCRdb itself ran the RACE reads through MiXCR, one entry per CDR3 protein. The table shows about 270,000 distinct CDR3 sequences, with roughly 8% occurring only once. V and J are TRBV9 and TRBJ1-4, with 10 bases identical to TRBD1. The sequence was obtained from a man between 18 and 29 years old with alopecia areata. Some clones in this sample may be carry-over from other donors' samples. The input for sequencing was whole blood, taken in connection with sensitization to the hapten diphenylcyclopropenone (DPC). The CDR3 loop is CASSGRDRGGEKLFF. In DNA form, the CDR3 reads TGTGCCAGCAGCGGCCGGGACAGGGGTGGTGAAAAACTGTTTTTT. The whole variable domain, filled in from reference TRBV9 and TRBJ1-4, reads DSGVTQTPKHLITATGQRVTLRCSPRSGDLSVYWYQQSLDQGLQFLIQYYNGEERAKGNILERFSAQQFPDLHSELNLSSLELGDSALYFCASSGRDRGGEKLFFGSGTQLSVL.